This T cell receptor beta chain comes out of a study of control samples from healthy donors and cancer patients. Measured with immunoSEQ multiplex PCR; TCRdb has only the in-frame clones, and not every one. The sample shows fewer than 200,000 clones, 88% of them seen only once. J lost 3 bases, V lost 0 bases, and 3 bases had no gene match. The CDR3 contains 15 residues. Germline values: CDR1 SGHRS, CDR2 YFSETQ. This clone was observed once. This TCR derives from a woman aged 25 to 45 in good health. Sequencing used blood. This sequence joins TRBV5-1 and TRBJ2-3, with 8 nucleotides matching TRBD1. Written as DNA, the CDR3 is TGCGCCAGCAGCTTGGTTCAGGGGGCGACAGATACGCAGTATTTT. Translating it yields CASSLVQGATDTQYF.